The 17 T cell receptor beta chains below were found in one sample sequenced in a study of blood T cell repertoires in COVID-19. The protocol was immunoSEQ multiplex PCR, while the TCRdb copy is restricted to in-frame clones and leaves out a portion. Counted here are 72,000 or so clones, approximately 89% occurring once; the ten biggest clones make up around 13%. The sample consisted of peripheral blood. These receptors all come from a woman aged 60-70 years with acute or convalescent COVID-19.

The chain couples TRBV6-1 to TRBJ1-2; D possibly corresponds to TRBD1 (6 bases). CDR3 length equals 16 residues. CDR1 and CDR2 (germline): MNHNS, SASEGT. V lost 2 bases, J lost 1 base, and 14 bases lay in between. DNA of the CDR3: TGTGCCAGCAGTGAACGGGGCAGGGGTTATAACTATGGCTACACCTTC. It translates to CASSERGRGYNYGYTF.

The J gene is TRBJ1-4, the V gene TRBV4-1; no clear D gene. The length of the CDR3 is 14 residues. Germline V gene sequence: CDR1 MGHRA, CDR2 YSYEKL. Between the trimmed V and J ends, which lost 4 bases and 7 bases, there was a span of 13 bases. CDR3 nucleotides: TGCGCCAGCAGCCCTTCGAGGGCGGGTGAAAAACTGTTTTTT. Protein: CASSPSRAGEKLFF.

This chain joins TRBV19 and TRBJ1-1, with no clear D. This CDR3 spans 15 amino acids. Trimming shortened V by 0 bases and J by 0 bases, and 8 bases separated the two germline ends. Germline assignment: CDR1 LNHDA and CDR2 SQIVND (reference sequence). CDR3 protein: CASSIDPGMNTEAFF. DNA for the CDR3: TGTGCCAGTAGTATAGATCCGGGAATGAACACTGAAGCTTTCTTT.

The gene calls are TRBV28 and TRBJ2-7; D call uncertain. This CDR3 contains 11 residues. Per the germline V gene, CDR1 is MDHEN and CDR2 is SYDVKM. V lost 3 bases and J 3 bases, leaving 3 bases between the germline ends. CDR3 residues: CASSFHYEQYF. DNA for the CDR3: TGTGCCAGCAGTTTTCACTACGAGCAGTACTTC.

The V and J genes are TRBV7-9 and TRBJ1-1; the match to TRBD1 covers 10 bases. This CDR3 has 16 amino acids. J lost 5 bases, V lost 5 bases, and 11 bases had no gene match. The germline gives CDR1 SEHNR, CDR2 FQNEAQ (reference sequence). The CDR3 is CASSQGPGQGSTEAFF. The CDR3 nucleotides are TGTGCCAGCAGCCAGGGGCCGGGACAGGGGAGTACTGAAGCTTTCTTT.

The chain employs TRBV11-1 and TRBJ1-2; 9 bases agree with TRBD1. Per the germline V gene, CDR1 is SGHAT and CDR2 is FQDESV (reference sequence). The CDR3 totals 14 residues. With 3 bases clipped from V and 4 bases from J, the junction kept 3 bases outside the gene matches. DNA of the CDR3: TGTGCCAGCAGCTTCACAGGGGGCCTCTATGGCTACACCTTC. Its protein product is CASSFTGGLYGYTF.

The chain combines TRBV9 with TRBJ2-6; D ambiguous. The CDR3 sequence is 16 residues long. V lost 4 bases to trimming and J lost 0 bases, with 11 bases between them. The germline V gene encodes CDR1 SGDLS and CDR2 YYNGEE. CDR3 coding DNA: TGTGCCAGCAGCACTCACAGCTTCTCTGGGGCCAACGTCCTGACTTTC. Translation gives CASSTHSFSGANVLTF.

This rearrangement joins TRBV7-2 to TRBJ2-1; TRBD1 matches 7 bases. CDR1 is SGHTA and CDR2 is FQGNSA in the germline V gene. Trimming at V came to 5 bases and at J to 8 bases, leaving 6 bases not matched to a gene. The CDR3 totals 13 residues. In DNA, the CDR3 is TGTGCCAGCAGCGTTAAACAGGGGCATGAGCAGTTCTTC. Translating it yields CASSVKQGHEQFF.

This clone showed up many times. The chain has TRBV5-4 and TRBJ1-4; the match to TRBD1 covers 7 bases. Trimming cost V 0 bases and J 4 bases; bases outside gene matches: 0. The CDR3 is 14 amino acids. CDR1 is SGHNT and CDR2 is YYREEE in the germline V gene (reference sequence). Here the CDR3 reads CASSLDRGNEKLFF. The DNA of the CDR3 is TGTGCCAGCAGCTTGGACAGGGGTAATGAAAAACTGTTTTTT.

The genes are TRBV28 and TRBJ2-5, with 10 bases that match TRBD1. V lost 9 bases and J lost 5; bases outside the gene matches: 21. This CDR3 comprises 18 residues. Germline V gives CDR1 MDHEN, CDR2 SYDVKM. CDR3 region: CASRSASLGTGDRETQYF. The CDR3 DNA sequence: TGTGCCAGTCGAAGTGCGTCCCTAGGGACAGGGGATCGGGAGACCCAGTACTTC.

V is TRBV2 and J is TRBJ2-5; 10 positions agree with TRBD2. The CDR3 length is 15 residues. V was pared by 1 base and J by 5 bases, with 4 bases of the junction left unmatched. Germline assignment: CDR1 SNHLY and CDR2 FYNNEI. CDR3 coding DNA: TGTGCCAGCAGTGAAGAGCGGGGGGGCTTTGAGACCCAGTACTTC. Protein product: CASSEERGGFETQYF.

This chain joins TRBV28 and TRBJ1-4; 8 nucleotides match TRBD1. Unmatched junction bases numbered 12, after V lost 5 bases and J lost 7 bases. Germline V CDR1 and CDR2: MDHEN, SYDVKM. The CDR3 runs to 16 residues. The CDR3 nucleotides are TGTGCCAGCAGTACTCGGACAGGGTTATTTTTTGAAAAACTGTTTTTT. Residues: CASSTRTGLFFEKLFF.

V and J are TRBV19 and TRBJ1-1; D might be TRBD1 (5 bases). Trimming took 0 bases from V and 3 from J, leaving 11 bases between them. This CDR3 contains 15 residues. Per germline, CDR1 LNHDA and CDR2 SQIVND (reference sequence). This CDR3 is CASSIEGVLDTEAFF. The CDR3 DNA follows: TGTGCCAGTAGTATAGAAGGGGTTTTGGACACTGAAGCTTTCTTT.

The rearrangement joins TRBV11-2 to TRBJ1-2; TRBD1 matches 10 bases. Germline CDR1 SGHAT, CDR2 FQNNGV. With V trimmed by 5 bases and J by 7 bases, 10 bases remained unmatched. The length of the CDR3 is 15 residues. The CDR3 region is CASSPMTGGTSGYTF. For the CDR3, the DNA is TGTGCCAGCAGCCCGATGACAGGGGGCACTTCTGGCTACACCTTC. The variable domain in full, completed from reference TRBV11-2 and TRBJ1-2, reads EAGVAQSPRYKIIEKRQSVAFWCNPISGHATLYWYQQILGQGPKLLIQFQNNGVVDDSQLPKDRFSAERLKGVDSTLKIQPAKLEDSAVYLCASSPMTGGTSGYTFGSGTRLTVV.

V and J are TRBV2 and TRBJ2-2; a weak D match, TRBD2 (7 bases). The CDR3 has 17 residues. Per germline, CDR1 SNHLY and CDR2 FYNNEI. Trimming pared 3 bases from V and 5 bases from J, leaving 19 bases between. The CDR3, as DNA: TGTGCCAGCAGTGACTTGGGGGGGCCGAGCTGGACCGGGGAGCTGTTTTTT. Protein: CASSDLGGPSWTGELFF.

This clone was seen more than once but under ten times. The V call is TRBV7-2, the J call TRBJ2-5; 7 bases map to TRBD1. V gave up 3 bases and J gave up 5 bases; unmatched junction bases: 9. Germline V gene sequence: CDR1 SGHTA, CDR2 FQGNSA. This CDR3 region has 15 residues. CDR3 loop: CASSFGTGAGETQYF. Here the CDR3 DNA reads TGTGCCAGCAGCTTCGGTACAGGGGCAGGGGAGACCCAGTACTTC.

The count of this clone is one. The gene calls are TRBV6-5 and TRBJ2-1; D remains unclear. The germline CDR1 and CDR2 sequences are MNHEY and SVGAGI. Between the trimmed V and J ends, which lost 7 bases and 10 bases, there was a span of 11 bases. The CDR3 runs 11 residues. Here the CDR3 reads CASTATWEQFF. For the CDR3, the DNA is TGTGCCAGCACTGCGACTTGGGAGCAGTTCTTC.